This is a list of T cell receptor beta chains from one sample in a study of control samples from healthy donors and cancer patients. Data came from immunoSEQ multiplex PCR; TCRdb stores just in-frame clones and leaves some out. The sample lists about 160,000 clones; 94% were seen once. Source material: PBMCs. The receptors stem from a man aged 55 to 69 with colorectal cancer. Both conserved end residues are trimmed from each CDR3.

>TRBV11-2|TRBJ1-1
ASSLGTATEAF
>TRBV27|TRBJ2-7
ASSPLAPGFDYEQY
>TRBV18|TRBJ1-1
ASSPQGNTEAF
>TRBV12-3/TRBV12-4|TRBJ2-2
ASRGQNTGELF
>TRBV2|TRBJ2-1
ASQGYNEQF
>TRBV3-1/TRBV3-2|TRBJ2-3
ASSQDLRITSDTQY
>TRBV7-2|TRBJ2-1
ASSFRGDNEQF
>TRBV7-2|TRBJ1-2
ASSLRDRYNYGYT
>TRBV6-6|TRBJ2-5
ASNTGQGAETQY
>TRBV7-8|TRBJ1-2
ASIPGGGLTNYGYT
>TRBV27|TRBJ1-1
ASGTGGRMEAF
>TRBV5-1|TRBJ1-3
ASSLEGTGSGNTIY
>TRBV7-9|TRBJ2-3
ASSSTGAFVDTQY
>TRBV5-6|TRBJ2-1
ASSRDARTEANEQF